Below, 28 T cell receptor beta chains from the same sample are listed, as sequenced in a study of blood T cell repertoires in COVID-19 (dated by TCRdb to about 2020). Library construction relied on the immunoSEQ multiplex PCR assay. What TCRdb holds here is the immuneACCESS table cut down to in-frame rearrangements. Part of the clones is not present; checked against another copy, under half of the missing clones reflect an unresolved V gene, and the others are unexplained. The sample includes 35,000 to 40,000 clones, with approximately 88% observed a single time. The biggest ten clones account for more than 12% of the sample. Sequenced material: peripheral blood. The receptors were sampled from a man in his forties or fifties with active or convalescent COVID-19.

This sequence joins TRBV19 and TRBJ2-5, with a tentative D call TRBD2 (5 bases). The CDR3 is 15 residues long. Trimming removed 0 bases at V and 5 bases at J, with 13 bases between. CDR1 and CDR2 from the germline V gene are LNHDA and SQIVND (reference sequence). CDR3: CASSIDIASGETQYF. The CDR3 coding sequence is TGTGCCAGTAGTATAGATATTGCGTCGGGGGAGACCCAGTACTTC.

The chain carries TRBV28 and TRBJ1-2; TRBD1 might be the D (6 bases). This CDR3 is built from 16 residues. In germline, CDR1 is MDHEN, CDR2 SYDVKM. The V end lost 5 bases, the J end lost 4 bases, and 20 bases lay between the germline ends. CDR3 sequence: CASSTPRYTGSYGYTF. The CDR3 region has the DNA TGTGCCAGCAGTACTCCACGCTACACAGGGAGCTATGGCTACACCTTC.

The chain couples TRBV5-4 to TRBJ1-5, with 7 positions matching TRBD1. The CDR3 is 14 residues long. J gave up 6 bases and V 4 bases, and 7 bases lay outside the gene matches. Germline V lookup: CDR1 SGHNT, CDR2 YYREEE (reference sequence). CDR3 loop: CASSANRGGQPQHF. The CDR3 DNA reads as TGTGCCAGCAGCGCTAACAGGGGTGGTCAGCCCCAGCATTTT.

The chain joins TRBV19 to TRBJ1-5; maybe TRBD1 (6 bases). CDR3 length: 11 residues. With 6 bases removed from V and 12 bases from J, the gap between germline ends came to 12 bases. The germline gives CDR1 LNHDA, CDR2 SQIVND (reference sequence). The chain's CDR3 is CASSTGRIQHF. The CDR3 DNA reads as TGTGCCAGTAGCACAGGGCGGATCCAGCATTTT.

The chain recombines TRBV7-2 with TRBJ1-1; D may be TRBD1 (6 bases). CDR1 and CDR2 (germline): SGHTA, FQGNSA. The ends were cut back, 2 bases at V and 6 bases at J, with 13 bases in the middle. The CDR3 extends over 14 amino acids. Written as DNA, the CDR3 is TGTGCCAGCAGCTTAATACAGGGTGGGTCTGAAGCTTTCTTT. Protein: CASSLIQGGSEAFF.

The V gene is TRBV27, the J gene TRBJ1-1; 9 bases align to TRBD1. CDR1 and CDR2 (germline): MNHEY, SMNVEV (reference sequence). Unmatched junction bases numbered 8, after V lost 5 bases and J lost 4 bases. The CDR3 is made up of 15 amino acids. The CDR3 sequence is CASSTNRGRGTEAFF. CDR3 DNA: TGTGCCAGCAGTACGAACAGGGGGCGGGGCACTGAAGCTTTCTTT.

The chain combines TRBV5-4 with TRBJ2-6, with 9 positions matching TRBD1. Germline CDR1 is SGHNT and CDR2 is YYREEE (reference sequence). The CDR3 has 17 amino acids. The V segment lost 3 bases and the J segment 0 bases; nucleotides outside the gene matches: 4. CDR3: CASSSGTGNSGANVLTF. As DNA, the CDR3 is TGTGCCAGCAGCTCCGGGACAGGGAACTCTGGGGCCAACGTCCTGACTTTC. Looking up the rest from reference TRBV5-4 and TRBJ2-6 gives the full variable domain: ETGVTQSPTHLIKTRGQQVTLRCSSQSGHNTVSWYQQALGQGPQFIFQYYREEENGRGNFPPRFSGLQFPNYSSELNVNALELDDSALYLCASSSGTGNSGANVLTFGAGSRLTVL.

This clone was seen only a few times. V usage is TRBV5-5 and J usage is TRBJ2-1; possible D gene TRBD2, 6 bases. V lost 4 bases and J lost 0, with 17 bases in between. Germline V CDR1 and CDR2: SGHKS, YYEKEE (reference sequence). This CDR3 has 17 amino acids. The CDR3 region is CASSPSGLPTSYNEQFF. The CDR3 DNA sequence: TGTGCCAGCAGCCCATCAGGACTACCCACCTCCTACAATGAGCAGTTCTTC.

The rearrangement uses TRBV4-2 and TRBJ1-2, with a tentative D call TRBD1 (5 bases). The CDR3 spans 15 residues. In germline, CDR1 is LGHNA, CDR2 YNFKEQ. V dropped 1 base and J dropped 8 bases, with 17 bases sitting between them. For the CDR3, the DNA is TGTGCCAGCAGCCAAGGGGGGACGGGGGATAGGGGCTACACCTTC. Its translation is CASSQGGTGDRGYTF.

The chain links TRBV28 to TRBJ1-1; 8 bases align to TRBD1. The CDR3 is 14 amino acids. Trimming cost V 6 bases and J 1 base; bases outside gene matches: 4. Per the germline V gene, CDR1 is MDHEN and CDR2 is SYDVKM. The CDR3 DNA reads as TGTGCCAGCAGAGGACAGGGTGCGAACACTGAAGCTTTCTTT. Protein: CASRGQGANTEAFF.

This chain joins TRBV15 and TRBJ2-3; D perhaps matches TRBD2 (6 bases). Trimming pared 1 base from V and 2 bases from J, leaving 13 bases between. Germline V lookup: CDR1 LNHNV, CDR2 YYDKDF (reference sequence). The CDR3 runs 16 residues. The DNA for the CDR3 is TGTGCCACCAGCAGAGTCCGGGGGACTTACACAGATACGCAGTATTTT. Amino acids: CATSRVRGTYTDTQYF. Full variable domain (remainder filled in from reference TRBV15 and TRBJ2-3): DAMVIQNPRYQVTQFGKPVTLSCSQTLNHNVMYWYQQKSSQAPKLLFHYYDKDFNNEADTPDNFQSRRPNTSFCFLDIRSPGLGDTAMYLCATSRVRGTYTDTQYFGPGTRLTVL.

The gene calls are TRBV27 and TRBJ1-2, with TRBD1 matching over 7 bases. V dropped 5 bases and J dropped 7; count of bases not matched to a gene: 13. The CDR3 runs 15 residues. Germline loops: CDR1 MNHEY, CDR2 SMNVEV (reference sequence). CDR3 in amino acids: CASSPGVGGGGGYTF. DNA for the CDR3: TGTGCCAGCAGTCCGGGCGTAGGGGGCGGAGGTGGCTACACCTTC.

J is TRBJ1-3 and V is TRBV11-3; weak D call: TRBD1 (6 bases). Trimming took off 5 bases at V and 0 bases at J, with 8 bases between the two ends. There are 14 residues in the CDR3. In germline, CDR1 is SGHNT, CDR2 YENEEA. For the CDR3, the DNA is TGTGCCAGCAGCGGGGGCAACTCTGGAAACACCATATATTTT. Its translation is CASSGGNSGNTIYF.

For this clone: One base away lies a much larger clone, so this may be a sequencing read error. The chain employs TRBV1 and TRBJ1-5; the table's D call of TRBD1 was not tested on the DNA. TRBV1 is marked as a pseudogene. The CDR3 is 15 amino acids. Here the CDR3 DNA reads TGCACCAGCAGCCCTGCGACAGGTGGCAATCGGCCCCAGCATTTT. Translated: CTSSPATGGNRPQHF.

The rearrangement joins TRBV4-2 to TRBJ1-6, with TRBD1 identical over 8 bases. Germline CDR1 and CDR2: LGHNA and YNFKEQ. CDR3 length equals 15 residues. V lost 5 bases and J lost 8; bases outside the gene matches: 8. This chain's CDR3 is CASSFRTGQDSPLHF. The CDR3 DNA reads TGTGCCAGCAGCTTCCGGACAGGGCAAGATTCACCCCTCCACTTT.

The chain recombines TRBV5-5 with TRBJ2-7, with 7 bases that match TRBD1. The CDR3 loop spans 12 amino acids. Germline CDR1 and CDR2: SGHKS and YYEKEE (reference sequence). Unmatched junction bases numbered 10, after V lost 4 bases and J lost 12 bases. The CDR3 DNA is TGTGCCAGCAGCCTTTCAGGGGGAGAGGTGTACTTC. This codes for CASSLSGGEVYF.

V gene TRBV4-2 combines with J gene TRBJ2-7, with D uncertain. Germline V gene sequence: CDR1 LGHNA, CDR2 YNFKEQ. The CDR3 covers 15 residues. V was pared by 0 bases and J by 0 bases, with 9 bases between. This CDR3 reads CASSQEYQNSYEQYF. Here the CDR3 DNA reads TGTGCCAGCAGCCAAGAATACCAGAACTCCTACGAGCAGTACTTC.

The V and J genes are TRBV18 and TRBJ2-5, with 9 bases that match TRBD1. The CDR3 totals 15 residues. The junction had 8 bases not matched to a gene; V was cut back by 4 bases and J by 5 bases. Germline V gene sequence: CDR1 KGHSH, CDR2 LQKENI. CDR3 DNA: TGTGCCAGCTCACTCAACCGGGACAGGGTTGAGACCCAGTACTTC. Amino acids: CASSLNRDRVETQYF.

V usage is TRBV4-2 and J usage is TRBJ2-7, with 7 bases aligning to TRBD2. V gave up 0 bases and J gave up 2 bases; unmatched junction bases: 7. The CDR3 sequence is 16 residues long. CDR1 LGHNA and CDR2 YNFKEQ come from the germline V gene. The CDR3: CASSQEGRVGPYEQYF. For the CDR3, the DNA is TGTGCCAGCAGCCAAGAAGGGAGGGTTGGTCCCTACGAGCAGTACTTC.

The chain is built from TRBV21-1 and TRBJ2-4; the D segment call TRBD2 is taken from the table without a DNA check. TRBV21-1 is given as a pseudogene. This CDR3 contains 18 residues. The CDR3 region has the DNA TGTGCCAGCAGCATCATACAGCGGGGCCGATTCGCCAAAAACATTCAGTACTTC. Amino acids: CASSIIQRGRFAKNIQYF.

The genes are TRBV14 and TRBJ1-4; maybe TRBD1 (5 bases). The CDR3 has 16 residues. The germline V gene encodes CDR1 SGHDN and CDR2 FVKESK. V was shortened by 0 bases and J by 5 bases, with 13 bases between the two germline ends. The DNA for the CDR3 is TGTGCCAGCAGCCAAGACCAGGGACTGATGAATGAAAAACTGTTTTTT. Its protein product is CASSQDQGLMNEKLFF.

The genes are TRBV30 and TRBJ1-6; maybe TRBD1 (5 bases). The germline V gene has CDR1 GTSNPN and CDR2 SVGIG (reference sequence). The CDR3 contains 15 residues. Deletions cut 0 bases from V and 9 bases from J, with 15 bases between. Written as DNA, the CDR3 is TGTGCCTGGAGTGTCCCCCTTCTCAGGGTTTCACCCCTCCACTTT. As protein: CAWSVPLLRVSPLHF.

The CDR3 region has the DNA TGTGCCAGTAGTATATCTGGCAGGGCAAATGAGCAGTTCTTC. Its protein is CASSISGRANEQFF. The chain carries TRBV19 and TRBJ2-1; maybe TRBD1 (5 bases). This CDR3 has 14 residues. With 2 bases removed from V and 7 bases from J, the gap between germline ends came to 12 bases. The germline CDR1 and CDR2 sequences are LNHDA and SQIVND (reference sequence).

The V gene is TRBV15, the J gene TRBJ2-1, with D uncertain. The CDR3 is 17 residues long. V gave up 2 bases and J gave up 0 bases, with 14 bases separating them. Germline CDR1 is LNHNV and CDR2 is YYDKDF (reference sequence). CDR3 DNA sequence: TGTGCCACCAGCAGACAGCCCCCGGCGGACTCCTACAATGAGCAGTTCTTC. The encoded protein is CATSRQPPADSYNEQFF.

This clone was seen just once. The CDR3 nucleotides read TGTGCCAGCAACCCCAGTGGAGCTCAAGTCTACGAGCAGTACTTC. Amino acid sequence: CASNPSGAQVYEQYF. The rearrangement uses TRBV3-1 (or the pseudogene TRBV3-2) and TRBJ2-7; D is undetermined. V was shortened by 7 bases and J by 3 bases, with 19 bases between the two germline ends. Germline values: CDR1 LGHDT, CDR2 YNNKEL (reference sequence). There are 15 residues in the CDR3.

The V gene is TRBV5-1, the J gene TRBJ1-1; D might be TRBD1 (6 bases). CDR3 size: 14 residues. Germline CDR1 SGHRS, CDR2 YFSETQ. V was shortened by 4 bases and J by 2 bases, with 12 bases between the two germline ends. The CDR3 sequence is CASSPGTTNTEAFF. The CDR3 nucleotides are TGCGCCAGCAGCCCTGGGACAACTAACACTGAAGCTTTCTTT.

The CDR3 protein is CASSISPGVLENTIYF. The CDR3 DNA follows: TGTGCCAGTAGTATTTCTCCAGGCGTGTTGGAAAACACCATATATTTT. The rearrangement uses TRBV19 and TRBJ1-3; D remains unclear. V dropped 3 bases and J dropped 6 bases, with 18 bases sitting between them. The CDR3 consists of 16 residues. CDR1 and CDR2 (germline): LNHDA, SQIVND (reference sequence).

The rearrangement links TRBV9 to TRBJ2-7; TRBD1 agrees at 7 bases. The length of the CDR3 is 15 residues. Looked up from germline, CDR1 is SGDLS and CDR2 is YYNGEE. The ends lost 0 bases at V and 2 bases at J; junction bases unmatched: 5. The CDR3 loop reads CASSVGQGVAYEQYF. CDR3 nucleotides: TGTGCCAGCAGCGTAGGTCAGGGGGTTGCCTACGAGCAGTACTTC.